This record covers a single T cell receptor (beta chain). The antigen it binds to is not known. Base qualities are not provided; no much larger clone lies one nucleotide away. Collaborating institutions collected whole blood in K2EDTA tubes following their own protocols. For TCRbeta analysis, collaborators shipped samples in one of three forms: frozen whole blood, isolated PBMCs, or DNA extracted from either of those sample types. The data originate from a study of blood T cell repertoires in COVID-19 (dated by TCRdb to the early 2020s). The study in broad terms: Collaborator samples came from the United States, Italy and Spain and covered acute and convalescent phases of COVID-19. The material from the prospective study consisted of cDNA or gDNA derived from T cells, B-cell-depleted T cells, or PBMCs. The sample metadata nearly always contained a de-identified subject ID, COVID-19 status, age in years and sex. The repertoires were made available in a free public database intended to serve as a resource for research on the immune response to SARS-CoV-2. The samples were drawn from the first 160 participants of the ongoing ImmuneRACE study and from over a thousand subjects provided by 6 global collaborators. HLA class I and class II types, where available, came from metadata supplied by the sample provider rather than from assay-based typing. Subjects who had been exposed to COVID-19, were actively infected with it, or had recovered from it provided the deeply sampled blood TCRbeta repertoires that made up the dataset.

General study outcomes and caveats: Clinical and demographic metadata were provided uncurated, with the amount varying by source and participant.

The germline V gene yields LGHNA for CDR1 and YSLEER for CDR2. Trimming at the junction amounts to 0 bases on V and 10 bases on J, and the germline ends lie 13 bases apart. Counted from cysteine to phenylalanine, this CDR3 has 13 amino acids. The kept DNA is CDR3 alone, 39 bases in frame from the first base. The immunoSEQ Assay, a bias-controlled multiplex PCR, was used to amplify TCRbeta CDR3 regions from genomic DNA. Under the source paper's analysis protocol: The number of nucleated cells in each sample was estimated from the amplification of reference gene primers within the assay. To quantify the absolute abundance of each unique TCRbeta CDR3 rearrangement, sequence reads were collapsed and filtered. Productive Simpson clonality was computed per sample as the square root of Simpson's diversity index over productive rearrangements. Drawn from immuneACCESS, this table holds only the in-frame rearrangements with V and J called that TCRdb kept. Clones are partly lost; checked studies trace under half to an unresolved V gene and leave the rest unexplained. From that table come the V and J calls and clone size; the DNA was used to work out D and trimming. Recorded for this sample are over 100,000 clones; approximately 90% of them occurred a single time. The top ten constitute around 2% of the sample.

This TCR derives from a man aged 50-59 years with active COVID-19. The sample was peripheral blood. The rearranged chain carries TRBV4-3 and TRBJ2-7, with TRBD2 perhaps the D gene, on 6 matching bases. The CDR3 has the sequence CASSQDWDSIQYF. Read as DNA, the sequence is TGCGCCAGCAGCCAAGATTGGGACTCGATACAGTACTTC.